This T cell receptor beta chain was recovered during a study of CD8 T cells in ankylosing spondylitis. The V gene end was trimmed by 6 bases and the J gene end by 8 bases; junction bases not matched to a gene: 8. Germline lookup yields CDR1 SNHLY and CDR2 FYNNEI. The CDR3 runs to 15 residues. TCRdb ran MiXCR on the 5' RACE reads and lists one entry per CDR3 protein. The sample records about 260,000 distinct CDR3 sequences, around 25% being singletons. Notes on this clonotype: Antigen specificity is unknown.

Notes on the study in general: Reports of some motif variants in reactive arthritis synovial fluid and blood predate this one.

Specimen: blood, either unsorted or a sorted T cell fraction (not recorded which). This TCR was sampled from a male donor with ankylosing spondylitis or in good health (not recorded which). The gene calls are TRBV2 and TRBJ2-1; 12 nucleotides agree with TRBD2. CDR3 amino acids: CASRKTSGGSDEQFF. The CDR3 DNA is TGTGCCAGCAGGAAAACTAGCGGGGGGAGCGATGAGCAGTTCTTC.